The 4 T cell receptor beta chains below were found in one sample sequenced in a study of OX40 agonist ivuxolimab in advanced cancers. The library was prepared using the immunoSEQ multiplex PCR assay. The table comes from immuneACCESS by way of TCRdb, which keeps in-frame sequences with V and J called. Part of the clones is missing from these tables; in studies checked, under half for an unresolved V gene and the rest for unknown reasons. The sample profile shows roughly 71,000 clones; about four fifths of them were found once. Roughly 0.79% of the sample rests with the top ten. The sequenced sample was CD4+ or CD8+ T cells sorted from blood, obtained in a trial of the OX40 agonist ivuxolimab. The source is an adult with an advanced solid tumor such as melanoma, head and neck, liver or kidney cancer.

CDR3 sequence (DNA): TGTGCCAGTAGCGGTCCCAGGGTCCCTTCTAACTATGGCTACACCTTC. The encoded protein is CASSGPRVPSNYGYTF. This chain links TRBV19 with TRBJ1-2; perhaps TRBD1 as D (5 bases). V lost 6 bases and J lost 0, with 17 bases in between. The V gene's germline CDR1 is LNHDA and CDR2 SQIVND (reference sequence). CDR3 length: 16 amino acids.

The chain links TRBV19 to TRBJ2-5; tentative D call: TRBD1 (6 bases). The CDR3 has 13 amino acids. Deletions cut 8 bases from V and 2 bases from J, with 12 bases between. Germline V gene sequence: CDR1 LNHDA, CDR2 SQIVND (reference sequence). CDR3: CASGPTGQETQYF. CDR3 nucleotide sequence: TGTGCCAGTGGCCCGACAGGACAAGAGACCCAGTACTTC.

J is TRBJ2-7 and V is TRBV7-9, with 8 bases that match TRBD2. Germline V gene sequence: CDR1 SEHNR, CDR2 FQNEAQ (reference sequence). The CDR3 has 14 amino acids. The V gene end was trimmed by 6 bases and the J gene end by 3 bases; junction bases not matched to a gene: 7. CDR3 sequence reads: CASSAGRGGYEQYF. The DNA for the CDR3 is TGTGCCAGCAGTGCCGGACGGGGGGGCTACGAGCAGTACTTC.

V is TRBV9 and J is TRBJ1-2, with D possibly being TRBD1 (5 bases). Trimming left V 2 bases short and J 4 bases short, with 15 bases between. Germline CDR1 is SGDLS and CDR2 is YYNGEE. The length of the CDR3 is 15 residues. The CDR3 sequence: CASSVSTDPLYGYTF. Here the CDR3 DNA reads TGTGCCAGCAGCGTGTCGACAGACCCCCTCTATGGCTACACCTTC.